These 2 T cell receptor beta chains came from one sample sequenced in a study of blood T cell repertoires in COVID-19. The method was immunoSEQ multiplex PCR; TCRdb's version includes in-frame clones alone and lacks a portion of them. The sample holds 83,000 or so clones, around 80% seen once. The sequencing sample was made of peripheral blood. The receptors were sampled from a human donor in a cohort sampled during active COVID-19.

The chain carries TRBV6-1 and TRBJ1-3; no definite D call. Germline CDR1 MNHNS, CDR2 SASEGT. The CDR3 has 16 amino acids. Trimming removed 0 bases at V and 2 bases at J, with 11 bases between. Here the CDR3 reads CASSEANTVTGNTIYF. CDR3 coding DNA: TGTGCCAGCAGTGAAGCTAATACTGTGACTGGAAACACCATATATTTT.

The CDR3 DNA is TGCAGTGCTAGTATGCGGGGTTTCAGCGCGAACACCGGGGAGCTGTTTTTT. Translating it yields CSASMRGFSANTGELFF. V and J are TRBV20-1 and TRBJ2-2, with a tentative D call TRBD2 (6 bases). This CDR3 spans 17 amino acids. The germline V gene encodes CDR1 DFQATT and CDR2 SNEGSKA (reference sequence). Trimming removed 3 bases at V and 0 bases at J, with 17 bases between.